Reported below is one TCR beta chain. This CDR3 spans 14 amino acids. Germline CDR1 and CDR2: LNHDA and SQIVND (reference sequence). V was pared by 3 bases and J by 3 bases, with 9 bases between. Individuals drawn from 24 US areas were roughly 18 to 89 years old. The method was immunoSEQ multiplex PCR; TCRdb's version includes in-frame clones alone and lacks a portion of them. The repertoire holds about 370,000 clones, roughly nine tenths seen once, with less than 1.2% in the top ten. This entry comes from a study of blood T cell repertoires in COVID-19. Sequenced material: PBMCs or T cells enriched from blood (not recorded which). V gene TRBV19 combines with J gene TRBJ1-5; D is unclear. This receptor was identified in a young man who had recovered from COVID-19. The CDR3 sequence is CASSMGQFNQPQHF. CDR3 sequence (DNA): TGTGCCAGTAGTATGGGCCAGTTCAATCAGCCCCAGCATTTT.